These 30 T cell receptor beta chains came from one sample sequenced in a study of OX40 agonist ivuxolimab in advanced cancers. Libraries were prepared by immunoSEQ multiplex PCR; TCRdb keeps only in-frame clonotypes and omits some of them. The table lists around 48,000 clones, less than 85% of them singletons. The source was CD4+ or CD8+ T cells sorted from blood, collected in a trial of the OX40 agonist ivuxolimab. Receptor source: an adult with an advanced solid tumor such as melanoma, head and neck, liver or kidney cancer.

The rearrangement links TRBV23-1 to TRBJ2-1, with 7 bases that match TRBD2. TRBV23-1 has ORF status, its function being uncertain. V was clipped by 8 bases and J by 0 bases; unmatched bases: 7. The CDR3 spans 15 residues. For the CDR3, the DNA is TGCGCCAGCTGTACCGGGGGGAGCTCCTACAATGAGCAGTTCTTC. It specifies CASCTGGSSYNEQFF.

V is TRBV5-6 and J is TRBJ2-7; TRBD2 matches at 11 bases. CDR3 length: 17 amino acids. Germline CDR1 and CDR2: SGHDT and YYEEEE. Trimming took 2 bases from V and 0 from J; bases not matched to a gene: 7. This CDR3 is CASSFGTSGTLSYEQYF. Written as DNA, the CDR3 is TGTGCCAGCAGCTTCGGGACTAGCGGAACTCTCTCCTACGAGCAGTACTTC.

The chain uses TRBV11-2 and TRBJ1-6; 9 nucleotides align to TRBD1. Germline V gene data show CDR1 as SGHAT and CDR2 as FQNNGV. Trimming removed 3 bases from V and 10 bases from J; junction bases left unmatched: 10. The CDR3 is made up of 16 amino acids. In DNA form, the CDR3 reads TGTGCCAGCAGCTTGGGGACAGGGTGGACAGGATCACCCCTCCACTTT. As protein: CASSLGTGWTGSPLHF. Based on the CDR3 plus reference TRBV11-2 and TRBJ1-6, the full variable domain is EAGVAQSPRYKIIEKRQSVAFWCNPISGHATLYWYQQILGQGPKLLIQFQNNGVVDDSQLPKDRFSAERLKGVDSTLKIQPAKLEDSAVYLCASSLGTGWTGSPLHFGNGTRLTVT.

The chain has TRBV4-1 and TRBJ1-2; 9 bases align to TRBD1. The V gene's germline CDR1 is MGHRA and CDR2 YSYEKL. V was clipped by 0 bases and J by 7 bases; unmatched bases: 6. The CDR3 spans 15 residues. The CDR3 nucleotides are TGCGCCAGCAGCCAAGACCCGGGACAGGGTCCTGGCTACACCTTC. Translating gives CASSQDPGQGPGYTF.

This sequence joins TRBV5-4 and TRBJ2-6, with D unresolved. V lost 4 bases and J 0 bases, leaving 8 bases between the germline ends. In germline, CDR1 is SGHNT, CDR2 YYREEE (reference sequence). The CDR3 consists of 15 residues. The CDR3 is CASSGSSSGANVLTF. CDR3 bases: TGTGCCAGCAGCGGATCTAGCTCTGGGGCCAACGTCCTGACTTTC.

CDR3 in DNA: TGTGCCAGCAGCGCCGCGAGGGAAGGGGCAACTAATGAAAAACTGTTTTTT. It codes for CASSAAREGATNEKLFF. This chain connects TRBV25-1 to TRBJ1-4, with D perhaps matching TRBD1 (5 bases). Per the germline V gene, CDR1 is MGHDK and CDR2 is SYGVNS. CDR3 length: 17 amino acids. Trimming removed 6 bases at V and 0 bases at J, with 17 bases between.

The chain couples TRBV6-5 to TRBJ1-2; 9 bases fit TRBD1. Trimming at V came to 1 base and at J to 4 bases, leaving 1 base not matched to a gene. Germline V gene lookup returns CDR1 MNHEY and CDR2 SVGAGI. The CDR3 has 14 amino acids. The CDR3 reads CASSYWGQGYGYTF. CDR3 DNA: TGTGCCAGCAGTTACTGGGGACAGGGCTATGGCTACACCTTC.

The chain recombines TRBV15 with TRBJ2-5; no firm D call. From germline, CDR1 is LNHNV and CDR2 YYDKDF (reference sequence). V shed 0 bases and J shed 5 bases, with 4 bases lying between them. The CDR3 sequence is 12 residues long. CDR3 loop: CATSRDTETQYF. Written as DNA, the CDR3 is TGTGCCACCAGCAGAGATACGGAGACCCAGTACTTC.

The chain carries TRBV7-2 and TRBJ2-1, with a tentative D call TRBD1 (5 bases). CDR3 length: 15 amino acids. Germline values: CDR1 SGHTA, CDR2 FQGNSA. Trimming took off 8 bases at V and 0 bases at J, with 14 bases between the two ends. The CDR3 sequence: CASQRTPSSYNEQFF. The DNA of the CDR3 is TGTGCCAGCCAGAGGACACCGAGCTCCTACAATGAGCAGTTCTTC.

The J gene is TRBJ1-5, the V gene TRBV19; 8 nucleotides line up with TRBD1. CDR1 is LNHDA, CDR2 SQIVND, per germline (reference sequence). The CDR3 sequence is 14 residues long. The junction had 3 bases not matched to a gene; V was cut back by 5 bases and J by 3 bases. The CDR3 DNA is TGTGCCAGTAGTTTGACAGGGGCCAATCAGCCCCAGCATTTT. This gives the protein CASSLTGANQPQHF.

The chain couples TRBV12-5 to TRBJ2-5; D may match TRBD1 or TRBD2 (5 bases each). The germline V gene encodes CDR1 LGHNT and CDR2 FRNRAP. V lost 1 base to trimming and J lost 0 bases, with 15 bases between them. The CDR3 extends over 17 amino acids. The CDR3, as DNA: TGTGCTAGTGGTTTGGCCCTCCGGGACCCCTACCAAGAGACCCAGTACTTC. As protein: CASGLALRDPYQETQYF.

The chain links TRBV7-8 to TRBJ1-2, with 8 bases identical to TRBD1. The CDR3 is 14 residues long. V trimming: 1 base; J trimming: 3 bases; junction bases outside the gene matches: 1. Germline-derived CDR1 and CDR2 are SGHVS and FQNEAQ. The DNA of the CDR3 is TGTGCCAGCAGCTTAGTCAGGGGGCACTATGGCTACACCTTC. Translating gives CASSLVRGHYGYTF. The variable domain in full, with the rest retrieved from reference TRBV7-8 and TRBJ1-2, is GAGVSQSPRYKVAKRGQDVALRCDPISGHVSLFWYQQALGQGPEFLTYFQNEAQLDKSGLPSDRFFAERPEGSVSTLKIQRTQQEDSAVYLCASSLVRGHYGYTFGSGTRLTVV.

The J gene is TRBJ2-7, the V gene TRBV7-2, with 8 nucleotides matching TRBD1. Germline V gene data show CDR1 as SGHTA and CDR2 as FQGNSA. The CDR3 runs to 12 residues. J was trimmed by 9 bases and V by 5 bases; bases with no gene match: 6. In DNA, the CDR3 is TGTGCCAGCAGCGTATCAGGGGGCGGGCAGTACTTC. Amino acid sequence: CASSVSGGGQYF.

The chain joins TRBV27 to TRBJ2-7, with TRBD2 identical over 9 bases. Losses at the gene ends were 5 bases for V and 4 bases for J; bases not matched to a gene: 6. Germline V gene data show CDR1 as MNHEY and CDR2 as SMNVEV (reference sequence). The CDR3 loop spans 14 amino acids. CDR3 loop: CASSNSGGIYEQYF. DNA for the CDR3: TGTGCCAGCAGTAACAGCGGGGGGATTTACGAGCAGTACTTC.

This sequence joins TRBV19 and TRBJ1-4; D not certain. Germline assignment: CDR1 LNHDA and CDR2 SQIVND (reference sequence). The CDR3 spans 14 residues. V was clipped by 8 bases and J by 0 bases, with 10 bases between them. The CDR3 DNA reads TGTGCCAGTCGTCGACAAGCAACTAATGAAAAACTGTTTTTT. Protein product: CASRRQATNEKLFF.

CDR3 amino acids: CASSLFGTGGTNTGELFF. The CDR3 DNA reads TGTGCCAGCAGTTTATTCGGGACAGGGGGGACTAACACCGGGGAGCTGTTTTTT. This chain joins TRBV28 and TRBJ2-2; 11 bases are shared with TRBD1. The V gene end was trimmed by 1 base and the J gene end by 2 bases; junction bases not matched to a gene: 6. This CDR3 comprises 18 residues. Germline CDR1 and CDR2: MDHEN and SYDVKM.

The chain combines TRBV6-5 with TRBJ2-3; D call uncertain. The CDR3 sequence is 12 residues long. The V gene lost 6 bases and the J gene lost 6 bases, with 10 bases spanning the gap. Per the germline V gene, CDR1 is MNHEY and CDR2 is SVGAGI. CDR3 amino acids: CASSSQQDTQYF. The CDR3 coding sequence is TGTGCCAGCAGCAGCCAGCAGGATACGCAGTATTTT.

This chain links TRBV6-1 with TRBJ1-5; D is ambiguous. Germline V lookup: CDR1 MNHNS, CDR2 SASEGT. Deletions cut 0 bases from V and 9 bases from J, with 3 bases between. This CDR3 contains 11 residues. CDR3 region: CASSEAGPQHF. DNA for the CDR3: TGTGCCAGCAGTGAAGCCGGGCCCCAGCATTTT.

This clone appeared a single time. The gene calls are TRBV4-2 and TRBJ1-3; D unresolved. Per germline, CDR1 LGHNA and CDR2 YNFKEQ. The germline V and J ends were trimmed by 0 bases and 0 bases, with 24 bases remaining between them. This CDR3 is 21 amino acids long. CDR3 in amino acids: CASSQEATALGLLSSGNTIYF. The CDR3 DNA sequence: TGTGCCAGCAGCCAAGAGGCCACAGCTTTGGGTTTACTGAGCTCTGGAAACACCATATATTTT.

J is TRBJ1-2 and V is TRBV7-3; no definite D call. The germline CDR1 and CDR2 sequences are SGHTA and FQGTGA. V lost 5 bases and J lost 4, with 14 bases in between. The CDR3 runs 14 residues. The CDR3 sequence: CASSPTRESYGYTF. Written as DNA, the CDR3 is TGTGCCAGCAGCCCCACCCGGGAGAGCTATGGCTACACCTTC.

In this sample, this clone turned up a few times. V usage is TRBV4-3 and J usage is TRBJ2-2; D may be TRBD1 (8 bases). This CDR3 is 19 amino acids long. The V and J ends lost 0 bases and 6 bases respectively, with 23 bases between them. Germline CDR1 and CDR2: LGHNA and YSLEER. CDR3: CASSQEAQTGEGRPGELFF. The CDR3 DNA reads TGCGCCAGCAGCCAAGAAGCTCAGACAGGGGAGGGCCGTCCCGGGGAGCTGTTTTTT.

This clone was seen a single time. The V call is TRBV4-3, the J call TRBJ2-7; tentatively, D is TRBD1 (6 bases). Trimming shortened V by 1 base and J by 5 bases, and 9 bases separated the two germline ends. Germline V gives CDR1 LGHNA, CDR2 YSLEER. This CDR3 has 13 residues. CDR3 sequence reads: CASSQGGGDEQYF. The CDR3 nucleotides read TGCGCCAGCAGCCAAGGAGGGGGTGACGAGCAGTACTTC.

The chain couples TRBV9 to TRBJ1-1; D may be TRBD1 (5 bases). The germline V and J ends were trimmed by 0 bases and 1 base, with 10 bases remaining between them. The CDR3 is 15 residues long. The germline gives CDR1 SGDLS, CDR2 YYNGEE. The CDR3 coding sequence is TGTGCCAGCAGCGTAGCGGTCACAGGGAACACTGAAGCTTTCTTT. This codes for CASSVAVTGNTEAFF.

The J gene is TRBJ2-6, the V gene TRBV11-2; D gene ambiguous. The CDR3 runs to 15 residues. Per the germline V gene, CDR1 is SGHAT and CDR2 is FQNNGV. Trimming removed 1 base at V and 0 bases at J, with 4 bases between. CDR3 DNA: TGTGCCAGCAGCTTAGCTGGCTCTGGGGCCAACGTCCTGACTTTC. This encodes CASSLAGSGANVLTF. Based on the CDR3 plus reference TRBV11-2 and TRBJ2-6, the full variable domain is EAGVAQSPRYKIIEKRQSVAFWCNPISGHATLYWYQQILGQGPKLLIQFQNNGVVDDSQLPKDRFSAERLKGVDSTLKIQPAKLEDSAVYLCASSLAGSGANVLTFGAGSRLTVL.

This chain uses TRBV7-2 with TRBJ2-5, with D maybe TRBD1 (5 bases). CDR1 and CDR2 (germline): SGHTA, FQGNSA. The CDR3 spans 15 residues. Between the trimmed V and J ends, which lost 1 base and 3 bases, there was a span of 12 bases. The CDR3 DNA is TGTGCCAGCAGCTTAGGGGGCAGGGAAGAAGAGACCCAGTACTTC. It specifies CASSLGGREEETQYF. Full variable domain (missing parts from reference TRBV7-2 and TRBJ2-5): GAGVSQSPSNKVTEKGKDVELRCDPISGHTALYWYRQSLGQGLEFLIYFQGNSAPDKSGLPSDRFSAERTGGSVSTLTIQRTQQEDSAVYLCASSLGGREEETQYFGPGTRLLVL.

The chain is built from TRBV25-1 and TRBJ2-3; the D is unclear. The CDR3 extends over 11 amino acids. CDR1 is MGHDK and CDR2 is SYGVNS in the germline V gene. Trimming removed 7 bases from V and 7 bases from J, with 9 bases in between. CDR3 loop: CASMVRNTQYF. In nucleotides, the CDR3 is TGTGCCAGCATGGTTAGAAATACGCAGTATTTT.

The rearrangement links TRBV7-2 to TRBJ2-7, with 8 bases aligning to TRBD1. The germline V gene encodes CDR1 SGHTA and CDR2 FQGNSA. The CDR3 has 15 amino acids. V trimming: 5 bases; J trimming: 2 bases; junction bases outside the gene matches: 8. CDR3: CASSLSGDRTYEQYF. For the CDR3, the DNA is TGTGCCAGCAGCCTGTCGGGGGACAGGACCTACGAGCAGTACTTC.

The chain links TRBV5-1 to TRBJ2-2, with 10 bases identical to TRBD1. Germline loops: CDR1 SGHRS, CDR2 YFSETQ. This CDR3 has 15 amino acids. V shed 4 bases, J shed 7 bases, and the junction held 7 bases outside the gene matches. Here the CDR3 DNA reads TGCGCCAGCAGCCTCCGACAGGGGGCGGGCGGGGAGCTGTTTTTT. Residues: CASSLRQGAGGELFF. The entire variable domain, with the rest obtained from reference TRBV5-1 and TRBJ2-2, is as follows: KAGVTQTPRYLIKTRGQQVTLSCSPISGHRSVSWYQQTPGQGLQFLFEYFSETQRNKGNFPGRFSGRQFSNSRSEMNVSTLELGDSALYLCASSLRQGAGGELFFGEGSRLTVL.

The gene calls are TRBV7-9 and TRBJ1-5; the D is unclear. V gave up 2 bases and J gave up 4 bases, with 3 bases separating them. CDR1 and CDR2 (germline): SEHNR, FQNEAQ (reference sequence). The CDR3 runs 12 residues. For the CDR3, the DNA is TGTGCCAGCAGCTTATCAAATCAGCCCCAGCATTTT. Translated, it gives CASSLSNQPQHF.

V is TRBV9 and J is TRBJ2-2; unclear D gene. This CDR3 contains 13 residues. The V end lost 0 bases, the J end lost 5 bases, and 5 bases lay between the germline ends. The germline V gene encodes CDR1 SGDLS and CDR2 YYNGEE. The CDR3 is CASSVGPTGELFF. CDR3 DNA: TGTGCCAGCAGCGTAGGCCCTACCGGGGAGCTGTTTTTT. The whole variable domain, filled in from reference TRBV9 and TRBJ2-2, reads DSGVTQTPKHLITATGQRVTLRCSPRSGDLSVYWYQQSLDQGLQFLIQYYNGEERAKGNILERFSAQQFPDLHSELNLSSLELGDSALYFCASSVGPTGELFFGEGSRLTVL.